These 18 T cell receptor beta chains share one sample of origin, sequenced in a study of T cell responses to AZD1222 COVID-19 vaccine. Profiling relied on immunoSEQ multiplex PCR, and the TCRdb table lists in-frame clones only, not all of them. The sample yields 140,000 to 150,000 clones, about 93% seen once. The sequenced sample was peripheral blood, obtained on day 0 of AZD1222 vaccination. These receptors were obtained from an adult in good health.

The table lists this clone with a count of one. V gene TRBV19 combines with J gene TRBJ1-3; the D is unclear. Per germline, CDR1 LNHDA and CDR2 SQIVND (reference sequence). The CDR3 spans 17 residues. Trimming shortened V by 2 bases and J by 0 bases, and 14 bases separated the two germline ends. CDR3 nucleotide sequence: TGTGCCAGTAGTATAACGACAATCATGCTCTCTGGAAACACCATATATTTT. Its protein product is CASSITTIMLSGNTIYF.

The chain uses TRBV27 and TRBJ1-5, with a weak D call TRBD1 (5 bases). The CDR3 totals 14 residues. Trimming pared 6 bases from V and 6 bases from J, leaving 15 bases between. The germline gives CDR1 MNHEY, CDR2 SMNVEV (reference sequence). The CDR3 nucleotides are TGTGCCAGCAGCCCTGGGGGGGGAGGTCAGCCCCAGCATTTT. It translates to CASSPGGGGQPQHF.

The genes are TRBV11-2 and TRBJ2-4; D may be TRBD1 (6 bases). CDR3 size: 16 residues. CDR1 and CDR2 (germline): SGHAT, FQNNGV. The germline V and J ends were trimmed by 5 bases and 0 bases, with 14 bases remaining between them. CDR3 coding DNA: TGTGCCAGCAGCCCGGTGGACAGACTAGCCAAAAACATTCAGTACTTC. Amino acids: CASSPVDRLAKNIQYF.

The chain recombines TRBV7-8 with TRBJ2-7; 11 nucleotides agree with TRBD2. The CDR3 totals 15 residues. The germline V gene has CDR1 SGHVS and CDR2 FQNEAQ. Trimming cost V 6 bases and J 1 base; bases outside gene matches: 5. CDR3 coding DNA: TGTGCCAGCAGTCCCACTAGCGGGAGTTCCTACGAGCAGTACTTC. As protein: CASSPTSGSSYEQYF.

The chain has TRBV19 and TRBJ1-4; no clear D. CDR1 and CDR2 from the germline V gene are LNHDA and SQIVND (reference sequence). The germline V and J ends were trimmed by 5 bases and 0 bases, with 10 bases remaining between them. The CDR3 has 15 amino acids. The CDR3 region is CASSLDGATNEKLFF. DNA of the CDR3: TGTGCCAGTAGTCTGGACGGAGCAACTAATGAAAAACTGTTTTTT.

The rearrangement uses TRBV7-2 and TRBJ1-5, with D perhaps matching TRBD1 (5 bases). Deletions cut 5 bases from V and 0 bases from J, with 11 bases between. Germline CDR1 SGHTA, CDR2 FQGNSA. The CDR3 length is 15 residues. The CDR3 nucleotides read TGTGCCAGCAGCCCAGGGACTATTAGCAATCAGCCCCAGCATTTT. Amino acids: CASSPGTISNQPQHF.

The gene calls are TRBV19 and TRBJ1-5; no clear D. This CDR3 has 15 residues. V was shortened by 7 bases and J by 0 bases, with 13 bases between the two germline ends. Germline CDR1 LNHDA, CDR2 SQIVND (reference sequence). CDR3 coding DNA: TGTGCCAGTACCCACAGAGCGGCTAGCAATCAGCCCCAGCATTTT. Its translation is CASTHRAASNQPQHF.

The chain has TRBV25-1 and TRBJ2-1, with D unresolved. This CDR3 comprises 15 residues. Germline CDR1 MGHDK, CDR2 SYGVNS. Between the trimmed V and J ends, which lost 3 bases and 3 bases, there was a span of 12 bases. The CDR3 DNA reads as TGTGCCAGCAGTGATAACCAGCAGAGCTACAATGAGCAGTTCTTC. It translates to CASSDNQQSYNEQFF.

Here the CDR3 reads CASSIDHLRDTEAFF. DNA for the CDR3: TGTGCCAGTAGTATAGATCACCTCAGGGACACTGAAGCTTTCTTT. The V call is TRBV19, the J call TRBJ1-1, with a possible D match to TRBD1 (5 bases). Germline CDR1 is LNHDA and CDR2 is SQIVND (reference sequence). The CDR3 has 15 amino acids. The V end lost 0 bases, the J end lost 3 bases, and 11 bases lay between the germline ends.

In this sample, this clone turned up once. DNA for the CDR3: TGTGCTAGTGGTTCGGGACAGGGCTACGAGCAGTACTTC. This sequence encodes CASGSGQGYEQYF. This chain joins TRBV12-5 and TRBJ2-7, with TRBD1 matching over 9 bases. This CDR3 comprises 13 residues. Germline V gene lookup returns CDR1 LGHNT and CDR2 FRNRAP. V lost 4 bases to trimming and J lost 3 bases; unmatched junction nucleotides: 1.

The chain is built from TRBV19 and TRBJ2-5, with D perhaps given as TRBD1 or TRBD2 (5 bases each). The germline V gene encodes CDR1 LNHDA and CDR2 SQIVND (reference sequence). The V end was cut by 3 bases, the J end by 5 bases, with 16 bases between. There are 15 residues in the CDR3. For the CDR3, the DNA is TGTGCCAGTAGTATTAGAGGGTTAGGGACCGAGACCCAGTACTTC. Translated, it gives CASSIRGLGTETQYF.

This chain connects TRBV10-3 to TRBJ1-2; weak D call: TRBD1 (6 bases). Trimming stripped 0 bases from V and 7 bases from J, with 12 bases between. This CDR3 has 14 amino acids. Per the germline V gene, CDR1 is ENHRY and CDR2 is SYGVKD. The CDR3 coding sequence is TGTGCCATCAGTGAGTCGAGGACAGCGGGTGGCTACACCTTC. This sequence encodes CAISESRTAGGYTF.

The sample holds one count of this clone. The chain joins TRBV28 to TRBJ1-2; TRBD1 matches at 8 bases. This CDR3 has 16 residues. V dropped 2 bases and J dropped 4; count of bases not matched to a gene: 9. Looked up from germline, CDR1 is MDHEN and CDR2 is SYDVKM. The CDR3 nucleotides are TGTGCCAGCAGTTTAAGAGGCAGGGGGCTCTTCTATGGCTACACCTTC. Protein sequence: CASSLRGRGLFYGYTF.

This clone was seen just once. The V and J genes are TRBV19 and TRBJ2-1; tentative D call: TRBD1 (5 bases). Deletions cut 6 bases from V and 9 bases from J, with 27 bases between. Per the germline V gene, CDR1 is LNHDA and CDR2 is SQIVND (reference sequence). This CDR3 spans 17 amino acids. Here the CDR3 DNA reads TGTGCCAGTAGCCGGCAGGGTTTAAGCGCTATAGGTGGTGAGCAGTTCTTC. Translated, it gives CASSRQGLSAIGGEQFF.

The chain has TRBV18 and TRBJ2-3; no clear D gene. Trimming took off 2 bases at V and 0 bases at J, with 6 bases between the two ends. This CDR3 contains 14 residues. Germline CDR1 reads KGHSH; CDR2 reads LQKENI. In nucleotides, the CDR3 is TGTGCCAGCTCACCAACGGCGAGCACAGATACGCAGTATTTT. This sequence encodes CASSPTASTDTQYF.

In its sample, this clone was seen once. J is TRBJ1-4 and V is TRBV30, with 7 bases fitting TRBD1. CDR1 and CDR2 (germline): GTSNPN, SVGIG (reference sequence). The CDR3 has 14 amino acids. J gave up 4 bases and V 2 bases, and 4 bases lay outside the gene matches. In DNA, the CDR3 is TGTGCCTGGAGTCAGGGACAGAGTAATGAAAAACTGTTTTTT. Protein sequence: CAWSQGQSNEKLFF.

The V gene is TRBV12-3 or TRBV12-4, the J gene TRBJ2-7; D might be TRBD1 (6 bases). V lost 6 bases and J lost 6, with 15 bases in between. The CDR3 loop spans 13 amino acids. CDR3 residues: CASRGRGLLEQYF. The CDR3 coding sequence is TGTGCCAGCAGGGGCAGGGGCCTCCTCGAGCAGTACTTC.

CDR3 DNA: TGCAGTGCTAGTTACGGGAAGACCACTGAAGCTTTCTTT. Protein product: CSASYGKTTEAFF. The chain joins TRBV20-1 to TRBJ1-1; D unresolved. The CDR3 is 13 residues long. Germline CDR1 is DFQATT and CDR2 is SNEGSKA (reference sequence). The germline V and J ends were trimmed by 3 bases and 4 bases, with 12 bases remaining between them.